The clone carrying this TCR beta chain was found once. The record originates from a study of blood T cell repertoires in COVID-19. Overall study context: The United States, Italy and Spain provided the acute and convalescent COVID-19 samples.

Germline V gene lookup returns CDR1 SGHKS and CDR2 YYEKEE (reference sequence). The V gene lost 0 bases and the J gene lost 8 bases, with 14 bases spanning the gap. CDR3 length equals 14 residues. How the authors handled the data: By means of reference gene primer amplification, nucleated cell counts were estimated. TCRdb's table, derived via immunoSEQ multiplex PCR, lists solely in-frame clones and lacks some. The V and J calls and clone size were taken over from that table, and D and trimming were inferred from the DNA. The sample records under 200,000 clones, nearly 90% being singletons. The TCR sequence derives from a man in his fifties or sixties with active or convalescent COVID-19. The sequencing sample was made of peripheral blood. The genes are TRBV5-5 and TRBJ1-2; D might be TRBD1 (5 bases). As DNA, the CDR3 is TGTGCCAGCAGCTTGGCCGTCGAGACAGCAGGCTACACCTTC. The encoded protein is CASSLAVETAGYTF.